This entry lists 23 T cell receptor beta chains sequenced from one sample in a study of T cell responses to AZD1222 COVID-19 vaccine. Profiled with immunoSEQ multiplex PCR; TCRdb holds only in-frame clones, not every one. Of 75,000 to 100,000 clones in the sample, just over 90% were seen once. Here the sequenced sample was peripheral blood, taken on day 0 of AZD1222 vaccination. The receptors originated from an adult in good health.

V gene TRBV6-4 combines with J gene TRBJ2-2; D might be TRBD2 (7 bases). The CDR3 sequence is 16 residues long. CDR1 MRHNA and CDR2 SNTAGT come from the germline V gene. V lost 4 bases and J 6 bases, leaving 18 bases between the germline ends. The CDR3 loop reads CASSVVGGGFSGELFF. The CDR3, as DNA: TGTGCCAGCAGTGTCGTCGGCGGGGGCTTCTCCGGGGAGCTGTTTTTT.

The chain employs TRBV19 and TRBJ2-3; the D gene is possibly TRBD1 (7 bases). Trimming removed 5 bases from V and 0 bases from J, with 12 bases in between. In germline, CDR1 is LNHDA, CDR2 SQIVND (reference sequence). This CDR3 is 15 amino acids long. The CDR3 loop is CASSAGQSSTDTQYF. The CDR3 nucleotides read TGTGCCAGTAGTGCGGGACAGTCTAGCACAGATACGCAGTATTTT.

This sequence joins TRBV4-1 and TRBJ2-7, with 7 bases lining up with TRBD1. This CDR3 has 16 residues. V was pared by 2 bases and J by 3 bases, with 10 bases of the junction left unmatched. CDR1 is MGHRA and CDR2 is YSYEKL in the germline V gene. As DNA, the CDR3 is TGCGCCAGCAGCCAACGCCTGGACAGGAAGTACTACGAGCAGTACTTC. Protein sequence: CASSQRLDRKYYEQYF.

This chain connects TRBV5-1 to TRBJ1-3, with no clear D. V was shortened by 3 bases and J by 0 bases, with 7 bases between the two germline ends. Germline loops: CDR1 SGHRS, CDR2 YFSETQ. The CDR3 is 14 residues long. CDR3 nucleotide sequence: TGCGCCAGCAGCTCCATGGGCTCTGGAAACACCATATATTTT. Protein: CASSSMGSGNTIYF.

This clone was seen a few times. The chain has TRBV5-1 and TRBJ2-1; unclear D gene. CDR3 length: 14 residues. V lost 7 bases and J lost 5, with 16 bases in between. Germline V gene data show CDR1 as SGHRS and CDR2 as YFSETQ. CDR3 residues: CASGRSLADNEQFF. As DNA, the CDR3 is TGCGCCAGCGGGCGATCTTTAGCTGACAATGAGCAGTTCTTC. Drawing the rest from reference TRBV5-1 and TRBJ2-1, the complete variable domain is KAGVTQTPRYLIKTRGQQVTLSCSPISGHRSVSWYQQTPGQGLQFLFEYFSETQRNKGNFPGRFSGRQFSNSRSEMNVSTLELGDSALYLCASGRSLADNEQFFGPGTRLTVL.

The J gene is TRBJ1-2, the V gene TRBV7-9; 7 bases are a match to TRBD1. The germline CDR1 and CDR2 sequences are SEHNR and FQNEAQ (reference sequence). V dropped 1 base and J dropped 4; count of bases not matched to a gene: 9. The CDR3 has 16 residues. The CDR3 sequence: CASSLGGTDWTYGYTF. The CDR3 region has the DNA TGTGCCAGCAGCTTAGGGGGGACAGATTGGACCTATGGCTACACCTTC.

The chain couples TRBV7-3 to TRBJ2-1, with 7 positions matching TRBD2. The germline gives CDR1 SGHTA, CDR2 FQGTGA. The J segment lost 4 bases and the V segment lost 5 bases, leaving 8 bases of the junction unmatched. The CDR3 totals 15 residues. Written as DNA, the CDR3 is TGTGCCAGCAGCCCTGGTGGCGGGAGTTACAATGAGCAGTTCTTC. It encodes CASSPGGGSYNEQFF.

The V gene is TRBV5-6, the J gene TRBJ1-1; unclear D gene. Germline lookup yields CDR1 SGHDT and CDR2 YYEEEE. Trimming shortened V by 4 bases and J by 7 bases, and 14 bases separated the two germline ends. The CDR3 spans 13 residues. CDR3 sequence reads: CASSKVSGREAFF. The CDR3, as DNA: TGTGCCAGCAGCAAGGTCTCGGGCCGTGAAGCTTTCTTT.

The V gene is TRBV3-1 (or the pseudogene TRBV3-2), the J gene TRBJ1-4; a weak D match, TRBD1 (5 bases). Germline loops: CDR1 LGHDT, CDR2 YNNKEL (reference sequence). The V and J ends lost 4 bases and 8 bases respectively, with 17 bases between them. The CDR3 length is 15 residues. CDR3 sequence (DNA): TGTGCCAGCAGCCTGAGCCTCAGGGAATCCGAAAAACTGTTTTTT. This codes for CASSLSLRESEKLFF.

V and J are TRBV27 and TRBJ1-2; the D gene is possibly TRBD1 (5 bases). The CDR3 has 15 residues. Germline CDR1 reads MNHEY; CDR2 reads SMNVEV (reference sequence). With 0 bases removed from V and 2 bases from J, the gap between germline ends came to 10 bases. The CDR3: CASSLSRGLNYGYTF. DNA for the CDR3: TGTGCCAGCAGTTTATCGAGGGGACTCAACTATGGCTACACCTTC.

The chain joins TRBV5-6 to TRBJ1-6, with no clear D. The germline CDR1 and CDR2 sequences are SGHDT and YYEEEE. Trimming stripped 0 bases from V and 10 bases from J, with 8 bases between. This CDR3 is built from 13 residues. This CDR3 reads CASSLGYGSPLHF. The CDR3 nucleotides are TGTGCCAGCAGCTTGGGATATGGGTCACCCCTCCACTTT.

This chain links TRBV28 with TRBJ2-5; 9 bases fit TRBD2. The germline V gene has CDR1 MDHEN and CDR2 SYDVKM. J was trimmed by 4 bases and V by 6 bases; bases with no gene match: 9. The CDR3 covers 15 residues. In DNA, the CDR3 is TGTGCCAGCAGAAAACCGGCGGGAGGGGCAGAGACCCAGTACTTC. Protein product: CASRKPAGGAETQYF.

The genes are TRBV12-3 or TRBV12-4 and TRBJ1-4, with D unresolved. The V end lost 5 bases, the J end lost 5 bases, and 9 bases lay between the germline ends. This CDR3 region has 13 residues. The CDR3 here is CASSLRRNEKLFF. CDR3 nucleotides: TGTGCCAGCAGTCTGCGTCGGAATGAAAAACTGTTTTTT.

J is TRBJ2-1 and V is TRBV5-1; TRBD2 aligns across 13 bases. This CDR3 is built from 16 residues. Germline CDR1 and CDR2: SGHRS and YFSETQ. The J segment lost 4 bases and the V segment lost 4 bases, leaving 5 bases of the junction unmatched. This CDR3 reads CASSPRTSGGYNEQFF. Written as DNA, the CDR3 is TGCGCCAGCAGCCCCCGGACTAGCGGGGGATACAATGAGCAGTTCTTC.

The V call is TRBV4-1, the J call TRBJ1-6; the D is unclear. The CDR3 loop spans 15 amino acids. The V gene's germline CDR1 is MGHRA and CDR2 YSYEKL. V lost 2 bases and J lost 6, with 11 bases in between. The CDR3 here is CASSQPDRGNSPLHF. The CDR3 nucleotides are TGCGCCAGCAGCCAACCCGACCGGGGTAATTCACCCCTCCACTTT.

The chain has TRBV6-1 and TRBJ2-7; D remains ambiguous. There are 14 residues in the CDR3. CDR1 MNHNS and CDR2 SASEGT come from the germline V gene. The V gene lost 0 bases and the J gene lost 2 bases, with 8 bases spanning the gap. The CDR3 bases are TGTGCCAGCAGTGAAGCCGCGACCCCCTACGAGCAGTACTTC. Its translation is CASSEAATPYEQYF.

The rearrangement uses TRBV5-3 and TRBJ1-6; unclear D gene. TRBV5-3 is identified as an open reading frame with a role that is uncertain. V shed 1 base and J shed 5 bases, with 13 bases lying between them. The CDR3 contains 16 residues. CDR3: CARSLIGRQNNSPLHF. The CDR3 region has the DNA TGTGCCAGAAGCTTGATAGGCCGGCAGAATAATTCACCCCTCCACTTT.

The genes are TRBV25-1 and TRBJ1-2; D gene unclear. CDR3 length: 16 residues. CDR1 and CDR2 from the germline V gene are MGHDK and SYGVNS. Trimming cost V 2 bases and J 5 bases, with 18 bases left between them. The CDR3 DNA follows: TGTGCCAGCAGTGAAGCCGGGGTAGGGCCTCAGTATGGCTACACCTTC. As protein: CASSEAGVGPQYGYTF.

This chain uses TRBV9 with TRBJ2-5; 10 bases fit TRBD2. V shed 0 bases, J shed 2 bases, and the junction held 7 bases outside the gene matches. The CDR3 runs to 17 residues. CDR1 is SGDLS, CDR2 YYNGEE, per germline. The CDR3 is CASSVGIGTSVQETQYF. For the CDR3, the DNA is TGTGCCAGCAGCGTAGGAATCGGGACTAGCGTTCAAGAGACCCAGTACTTC.

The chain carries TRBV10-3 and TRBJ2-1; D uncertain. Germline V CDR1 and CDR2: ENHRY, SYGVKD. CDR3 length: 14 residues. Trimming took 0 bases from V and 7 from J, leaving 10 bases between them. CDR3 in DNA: TGTGCCATCAGTGAGTCGGTGGTAGCTAATGAGCAGTTCTTC. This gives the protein CAISESVVANEQFF.

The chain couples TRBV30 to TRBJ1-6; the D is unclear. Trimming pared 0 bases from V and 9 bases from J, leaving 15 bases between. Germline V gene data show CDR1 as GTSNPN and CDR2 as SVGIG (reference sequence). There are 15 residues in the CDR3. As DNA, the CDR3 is TGTGCCTGGAGTGTACGACTGATTCGGGGTTCACCCCTCCACTTT. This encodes CAWSVRLIRGSPLHF. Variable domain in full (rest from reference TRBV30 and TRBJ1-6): SQTIHQWPATLVQPVGSPLSLECTVEGTSNPNLYWYRQAAGRGLQLLFYSVGIGQISSEVPQNLSASRPQDRQFILSSKKLLLSDSGFYLCAWSVRLIRGSPLHFGNGTRLTVT.

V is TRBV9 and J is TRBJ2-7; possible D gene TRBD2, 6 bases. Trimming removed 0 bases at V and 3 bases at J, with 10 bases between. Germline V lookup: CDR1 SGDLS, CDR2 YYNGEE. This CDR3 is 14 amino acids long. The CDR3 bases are TGTGCCAGCAGCGTAGAAGCGGGCGGCTACGAGCAGTACTTC. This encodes CASSVEAGGYEQYF. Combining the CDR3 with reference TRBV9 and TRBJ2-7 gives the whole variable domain DSGVTQTPKHLITATGQRVTLRCSPRSGDLSVYWYQQSLDQGLQFLIQYYNGEERAKGNILERFSAQQFPDLHSELNLSSLELGDSALYFCASSVEAGGYEQYFGPGTRLTVT.

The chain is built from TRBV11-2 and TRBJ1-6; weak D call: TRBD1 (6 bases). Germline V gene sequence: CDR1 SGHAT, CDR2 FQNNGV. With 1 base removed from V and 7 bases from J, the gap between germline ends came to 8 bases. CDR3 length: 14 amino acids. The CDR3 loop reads CASSLGQANSPLHF. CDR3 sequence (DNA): TGTGCCAGCAGCTTAGGACAGGCAAATTCACCCCTCCACTTT.